This is a list of T cell receptor beta chains from one sample in a study of beta chain features in type 1 diabetes. Profiled with immunoSEQ multiplex PCR; TCRdb holds only in-frame clones, not every one. Found here are 300,000 to 450,000 clones, approximately 12% of them singletons; the top ten hold more than 0.015%. The sequenced sample was naive CD4+ T cells from blood. The source of these receptors is a man aged 18 to 29 in good health. Each CDR3 is given without its conserved first and last residue. Only some rows state a clone size, as once, few, many or a class for expanded clones.

CDR3 protein | V gene | clone size | J gene
ATRVNKGNYNEQF | TRBV15 | - | TRBJ2-1
ASSLTSVRNTEAF | TRBV5-1 | few | TRBJ1-1
ASSSRASNEQF | TRBV7-3 | - | TRBJ2-1
ASRSGATEAF | TRBV25-1 | - | TRBJ1-1
ATSIPLGGTGELF | TRBV15 | few | TRBJ2-2
ASSQDLPARRDGELF | TRBV4-3 | few | TRBJ2-2
ASSFASGRREQF | TRBV28 | few | TRBJ2-1
SVELGADTQY | TRBV29-1 | few | TRBJ2-3
ASSLDPGTDTQY | TRBV5-1 | - | TRBJ2-3
ASSQPGQGANEQF | TRBV5-1 | few | TRBJ2-1
ASSLTGGSYEQY | TRBV7-2 | - | TRBJ2-7
ASSEALGHSNYGYT | TRBV25-1 | - | TRBJ1-2
ASSSGQGTGEQY | TRBV6-5 | few | TRBJ2-7
SLTGTSTDTQY | TRBV29-1 | - | TRBJ2-3
AWSVVSHNAGF | TRBV30 | many | TRBJ2-1
ASSIGAGANVLT | TRBV28 | few | TRBJ2-6
ASSSQAGELF | TRBV7-3 | few | TRBJ2-2
ASSVLTGGLYNEQF | TRBV28 | - | TRBJ2-1
ASSIGRLSRNQPQH | TRBV19 | few | TRBJ1-5
ASSTHSYEQY | TRBV19 | few | TRBJ2-7
ASSLTSGGGGANVLT | TRBV7-3 | - | TRBJ2-6
AGGRDLRTYEQY | TRBV30 | - | TRBJ2-7
ASSQEWGRGHGYT | TRBV4-3 | - | TRBJ1-2
ASSARGRNYGYT | TRBV25-1 | few | TRBJ1-2
ASSLSSSGLNEQF | TRBV28 | - | TRBJ2-1
ASVGGGGANYNEQF | TRBV27 | - | TRBJ2-1
ASSPTSVYNEQF | TRBV14 | many | TRBJ2-1
ASSLETSNYGYT | TRBV5-1 | - | TRBJ1-2
ASSLWGQRNSEAF | TRBV5-1 | - | TRBJ1-1
ASSFPGRASGEQF | TRBV28 | - | TRBJ2-1
ASSARGGWRNQPQH | TRBV6-1 | few | TRBJ1-5
ASSLMRSTGELF | TRBV7-8 | - | TRBJ2-2
ASSYGGAETQY | TRBV6-5 | few | TRBJ2-5
AWRMGQFNTEAF | TRBV30 | - | TRBJ1-1
ASSRDRMPTEAF | TRBV18 | - | TRBJ1-1
ASSYPSRPTQAF | TRBV6-6 | - | TRBJ1-1
AISERQGAGELF | TRBV10-3 | few | TRBJ2-2
ASSLPRSDEQY | TRBV5-1 | - | TRBJ2-7
ASSFRVSSSTDTQY | TRBV5-1 | - | TRBJ2-3
ASSLPGLRGSEEYEQY | TRBV28 | few | TRBJ2-7
ASSPPYRGGNQPQH | TRBV18 | - | TRBJ1-5
ASSVAGVEDYGYT | TRBV9 | - | TRBJ1-2
AISDPLRGGLGEQF | TRBV10-3 | - | TRBJ2-1
ASSYSTDRGYTQY | TRBV6-5 | - | TRBJ2-3
ASSLTGETEAF | TRBV27 | few | TRBJ1-1
ASSRSGTGTGGYEQY | TRBV18 | - | TRBJ2-7
ASSLDRGLGQPQH | TRBV5-5 | few | TRBJ1-5
ASSLGREPQH | TRBV7-2 | - | TRBJ1-5
ASSLAQGATDTQY | TRBV7-9 | few | TRBJ2-3
AWSVTVNSPLH | TRBV30 | - | TRBJ1-6
AWSEGQRFSPLH | TRBV30 | - | TRBJ1-6
ASSVVGQGIGYT | TRBV9 | - | TRBJ1-2
ASSQEGASGRETQY | TRBV4-3 | few | TRBJ2-5
ASSPNKTPYEQY | TRBV7-9 | - | TRBJ2-7
ASSLSGRANSYEQY | TRBV27 | - | TRBJ2-7
ASSQLSGAYEQY | TRBV14 | few | TRBJ2-7